The 20 T cell receptor beta chains in this list originate from one sample, sequenced in a study of blood T cell repertoires in COVID-19. Using immunoSEQ multiplex PCR, the repertoire was profiled, and TCRdb retains in-frame clones only, with some absent. This table has 350,000 or so clones, approximately 82% appearing once. Sequenced input: peripheral blood. The origin of the receptors is a man aged 30-40 years with active or convalescent COVID-19.

V gene TRBV11-2 combines with J gene TRBJ2-7; 9 nucleotides match TRBD2. Germline loops: CDR1 SGHAT, CDR2 FQNNGV. After removal of 5 bases from V and 5 bases from J, the junction contained 7 bases not matched to a gene. The CDR3 length is 14 residues. The chain's CDR3 is CASSGLAGWNEQYF. The DNA of the CDR3 is TGTGCCAGCAGCGGGCTAGCGGGGTGGAACGAGCAGTACTTC.

The rearrangement links TRBV7-2 to TRBJ2-7; tentatively, D is TRBD1 (5 bases). Germline CDR1 is SGHTA and CDR2 is FQGNSA. V gave up 5 bases and J gave up 2 bases, with 16 bases separating them. This CDR3 comprises 15 residues. Here the CDR3 DNA reads TGTGCCAGCAGCCCCTCTGGGGCTTTAACCTACGAGCAGTACTTC. This gives the protein CASSPSGALTYEQYF.

This clone was detected once. The rearrangement joins TRBV7-2 to TRBJ2-1; tentative D call: TRBD2 (6 bases). The ends were cut back, 5 bases at V and 2 bases at J, with 10 bases in the middle. The CDR3 loop spans 14 amino acids. Per germline, CDR1 SGHTA and CDR2 FQGNSA. CDR3 DNA: TGTGCCAGCAGCCATAGCGGAACCTACAATGAGCAGTTCTTC. Protein sequence: CASSHSGTYNEQFF.

This sequence joins TRBV27 and TRBJ2-2; maybe TRBD2 (6 bases). The V and J ends lost 2 bases and 7 bases respectively, with 14 bases between them. This CDR3 comprises 15 residues. CDR1 and CDR2 from the germline V gene are MNHEY and SMNVEV (reference sequence). The CDR3 loop is CASSLGGTYHGELFF. CDR3 coding DNA: TGTGCCAGCAGTTTAGGCGGGACTTACCACGGGGAGCTGTTTTTT.

The rearrangement joins TRBV11-1 to TRBJ1-2; TRBD1 matches 9 bases. J was trimmed by 4 bases and V by 4 bases; bases with no gene match: 4. The CDR3 sequence is 14 residues long. Germline values: CDR1 SGHAT, CDR2 FQDESV (reference sequence). The CDR3 bases are TGTGCCAGCAGCTCGGACAGGGGAGGCTATGGCTACACCTTC. It specifies CASSSDRGGYGYTF.

Concerning this clone: Other DNA sequences in the sample encode the same CDR3. The chain has TRBV9 and TRBJ2-1, with D tentatively TRBD2 (5 bases). From germline, CDR1 is SGDLS and CDR2 YYNGEE. This CDR3 is 14 amino acids long. Trimming pared 0 bases from V and 7 bases from J, leaving 11 bases between. In DNA, the CDR3 is TGTGCCAGCAGCGTAGCCGGAGGTTCGAATGAGCAGTTCTTC. Translation gives CASSVAGGSNEQFF.

The chain carries TRBV3-1 (or the pseudogene TRBV3-2) and TRBJ2-3; D is unresolved. CDR1 is LGHDT, CDR2 YNNKEL, per germline (reference sequence). The length of the CDR3 is 16 residues. The V and J ends lost 2 bases and 0 bases respectively, with 12 bases between them. The CDR3 is CASSQRLLLSTDTQYF. CDR3 coding DNA: TGTGCCAGCAGCCAAAGACTCCTCCTTAGCACAGATACGCAGTATTTT.

This clone was picked up one time. The rearrangement links TRBV29-1 to TRBJ1-1; tentative D call: TRBD1 (6 bases). The V gene's germline CDR1 is SQVTM and CDR2 ANQGSEA. The V end lost 4 bases, the J end lost 0 bases, and 21 bases lay between the germline ends. The CDR3 covers 17 residues. CDR3 amino acids: CSVVGPGDLLLNTEAFF. Here the CDR3 DNA reads TGCAGCGTTGTGGGGCCAGGGGACCTCTTATTGAACACTGAAGCTTTCTTT.

The chain couples TRBV6-5 to TRBJ1-1, with 7 bases aligning to TRBD1. Germline CDR1 is MNHEY and CDR2 is SVGAGI. The V segment lost 4 bases and the J segment 1 base; nucleotides outside the gene matches: 3. The CDR3 covers 14 residues. The chain's CDR3 is CASSSWTGNTEAFF. CDR3 sequence (DNA): TGTGCCAGCAGTTCCTGGACAGGGAACACTGAAGCTTTCTTT.

This chain links TRBV5-1 with TRBJ2-1; 9 bases line up with TRBD1. Germline trimming cut 6 bases from V and 10 bases from J; bases unmatched to any gene: 11. There are 14 residues in the CDR3. Germline CDR1 reads SGHRS; CDR2 reads YFSETQ. CDR3 sequence (DNA): TGCGCCAGCAAGGAAGGGACAGGGAAATACGAGCAGTTCTTC. It encodes CASKEGTGKYEQFF.

This chain connects TRBV6-5 to TRBJ2-3; the D gene is possibly TRBD1 (6 bases). This CDR3 has 15 amino acids. The germline CDR1 and CDR2 sequences are MNHEY and SVGAGI. V gave up 5 bases and J gave up 4 bases, with 16 bases separating them. Here the CDR3 DNA reads TGTGCCAGCAGTAAAACGCAGGGGTCGGCAGATACGCAGTATTTT. Amino acid sequence: CASSKTQGSADTQYF.

The chain carries TRBV4-2 and TRBJ1-5; the D gene is possibly TRBD1 (6 bases). The germline gives CDR1 LGHNA, CDR2 YNFKEQ. V was shortened by 4 bases and J by 4 bases, with 17 bases between the two germline ends. The length of the CDR3 is 16 residues. CDR3: CASSRSGRTDNQPQHF. In DNA, the CDR3 is TGTGCCAGCAGCCGGAGCGGCAGGACAGATAATCAGCCCCAGCATTTT.

The chain joins TRBV7-2 to TRBJ2-3; perhaps TRBD2 as D (5 bases). CDR1 is SGHTA and CDR2 is FQGNSA in the germline V gene. V shed 1 base and J shed 2 bases, with 7 bases lying between them. CDR3 size: 14 residues. The CDR3 sequence: CASSLGLATDTQYF. The CDR3 DNA is TGTGCCAGCAGCTTAGGGCTAGCCACAGATACGCAGTATTTT.

J is TRBJ2-2 and V is TRBV6-2 or TRBV6-3, with TRBD2 matching 7 bases. Unmatched junction bases numbered 8, after V lost 2 bases and J lost 2 bases. CDR1 MNHEY and CDR2 SVGEGT come from the germline V gene. There are 17 residues in the CDR3. Here the CDR3 reads CASSYLLRGTNTGELFF. The CDR3 region has the DNA TGTGCCAGCAGTTACCTTTTGCGGGGGACTAACACCGGGGAGCTGTTTTTT.

The chain recombines TRBV7-2 with TRBJ1-6; D remains unclear. CDR3 length: 17 amino acids. The V end was cut by 1 base, the J end by 5 bases, with 15 bases between. CDR1 and CDR2 (germline): SGHTA, FQGNSA. The CDR3 sequence: CASSLDSVTVNNSPLHF. CDR3 nucleotides: TGTGCCAGCAGCTTAGATTCCGTAACTGTTAATAATTCACCCCTCCACTTT.

The chain uses TRBV5-1 and TRBJ2-5, with TRBD2 matching over 12 bases. Germline lookup yields CDR1 SGHRS and CDR2 YFSETQ. This CDR3 has 18 residues. Trimming at V came to 4 bases and at J to 2 bases, leaving 12 bases not matched to a gene. Here the CDR3 DNA reads TGCGCCAGCAGCCGGAGGACTAGCGGGAAACAATTACAAGAGACCCAGTACTTC. It yields the protein CASSRRTSGKQLQETQYF. Variable domain in full (rest from reference TRBV5-1 and TRBJ2-5): KAGVTQTPRYLIKTRGQQVTLSCSPISGHRSVSWYQQTPGQGLQFLFEYFSETQRNKGNFPGRFSGRQFSNSRSEMNVSTLELGDSALYLCASSRRTSGKQLQETQYFGPGTRLLVL.

The chain combines TRBV5-4 with TRBJ2-2, with TRBD2 matching 7 bases. The junction had 10 bases not matched to a gene; V was cut back by 4 bases and J by 4 bases. The CDR3 consists of 16 residues. In germline, CDR1 is SGHNT, CDR2 YYREEE (reference sequence). The CDR3 bases are TGTGCCAGCAGCCCCGAAGGAGCGGGGAGCACCGGGGAGCTGTTTTTT. Amino acid sequence: CASSPEGAGSTGELFF.

The chain has TRBV5-1 and TRBJ1-4; 8 nucleotides line up with TRBD1. V was pared by 3 bases and J by 1 base, with 8 bases of the junction left unmatched. Looked up from germline, CDR1 is SGHRS and CDR2 is YFSETQ. The CDR3 consists of 17 residues. CDR3 sequence: CASSSGITGGTNEKLFF. In nucleotides, the CDR3 is TGCGCCAGCAGCTCGGGGATTACAGGGGGAACTAATGAAAAACTGTTTTTT.

The rearrangement uses TRBV12-3 or TRBV12-4 and TRBJ1-5; D may be TRBD1 (5 bases). The V end lost 7 bases, the J end lost 7 bases, and 14 bases lay between the germline ends. The CDR3 runs 13 residues. CDR3 region: CASTLDGGQPQHF. The CDR3 DNA follows: TGTGCCAGCACCCTGGACGGGGGGCAGCCCCAGCATTTT.

This clone was seen a few times. This chain connects TRBV11-3 to TRBJ2-1; D perhaps matches TRBD2 (6 bases). CDR1 and CDR2 from the germline V gene are SGHNT and YENEEA. This CDR3 spans 15 amino acids. V was trimmed by 1 base and J by 0 bases, leaving 7 bases between them. The CDR3 DNA reads as TGTGCCAGCAGCTTAGGCGGGGACTCCTACAATGAGCAGTTCTTC. Amino acid sequence: CASSLGGDSYNEQFF.